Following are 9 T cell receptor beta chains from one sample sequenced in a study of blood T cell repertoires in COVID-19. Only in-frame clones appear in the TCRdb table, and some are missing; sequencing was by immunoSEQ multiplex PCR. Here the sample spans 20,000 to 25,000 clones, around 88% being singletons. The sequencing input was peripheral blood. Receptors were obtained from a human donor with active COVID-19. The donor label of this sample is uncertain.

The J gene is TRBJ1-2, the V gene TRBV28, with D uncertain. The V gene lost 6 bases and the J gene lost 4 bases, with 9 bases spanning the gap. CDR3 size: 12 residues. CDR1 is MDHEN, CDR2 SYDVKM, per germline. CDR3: CASRQQTYGYTF. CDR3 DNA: TGTGCCAGCAGACAACAGACCTATGGCTACACCTTC.

The CDR3 sequence: CASCLGGMELFF. DNA of the CDR3: TGTGCCAGCTGTCTGGGAGGGATGGAGCTGTTTTTT. This sequence joins TRBV28 and TRBJ2-2; 7 nucleotides align to TRBD2. Per the germline V gene, CDR1 is MDHEN and CDR2 is SYDVKM. The CDR3 contains 12 residues. The J segment lost 10 bases and the V segment lost 8 bases, leaving 7 bases of the junction unmatched. Using reference TRBV28 and TRBJ2-2 for the parts outside the CDR3, the full variable domain is DVKVTQSSRYLVKRTGEKVFLECVQDMDHENMFWYRQDPGLGLRLIYFSYDVKMKEKGDIPEGYSVSREKKERFSLILESASTNQTSMYLCASCLGGMELFFGEGSRLTVL.

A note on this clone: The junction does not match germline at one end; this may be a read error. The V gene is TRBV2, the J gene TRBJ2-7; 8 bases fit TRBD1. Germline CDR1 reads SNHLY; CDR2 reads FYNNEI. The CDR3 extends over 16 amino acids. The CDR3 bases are TGTGCCAGCAGTGAAGCAAGGAACAGGGGGTTCTACGAGCAGGACTTC. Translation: CASSEARNRGFYEQDF.

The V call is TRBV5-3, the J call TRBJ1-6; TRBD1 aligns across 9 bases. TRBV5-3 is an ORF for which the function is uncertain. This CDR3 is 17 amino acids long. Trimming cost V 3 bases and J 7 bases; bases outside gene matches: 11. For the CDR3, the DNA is TGTGCCAGAAGCTCAACAGCCACAGGGGGCCCAAATTCACCCCTCCACTTT. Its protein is CARSSTATGGPNSPLHF.

The CDR3 protein is CASSLAGDRVDTEAFF. CDR3 DNA sequence: TGTGCCAGCAGCTTAGCCGGGGACAGGGTGGACACTGAAGCTTTCTTT. The V and J genes are TRBV11-2 and TRBJ1-1, with TRBD1 identical over 9 bases. V lost 1 base, J lost 3 bases, and 6 bases stayed unmatched. Germline loops: CDR1 SGHAT, CDR2 FQNNGV. The CDR3 contains 16 residues.

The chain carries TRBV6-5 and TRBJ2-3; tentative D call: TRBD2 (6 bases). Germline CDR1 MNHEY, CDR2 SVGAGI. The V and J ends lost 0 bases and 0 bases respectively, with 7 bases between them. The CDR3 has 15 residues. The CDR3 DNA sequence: TGTGCCAGCAGTTACTCGGGAGGTAGCACAGATACGCAGTATTTT. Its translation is CASSYSGGSTDTQYF.

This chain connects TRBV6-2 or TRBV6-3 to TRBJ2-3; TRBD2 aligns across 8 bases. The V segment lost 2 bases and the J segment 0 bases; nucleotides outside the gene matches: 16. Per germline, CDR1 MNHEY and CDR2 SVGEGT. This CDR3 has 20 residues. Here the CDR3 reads CASSYPGRTGGSQSTDTQYF. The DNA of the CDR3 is TGTGCCAGCAGTTACCCTGGACGGACGGGGGGGTCCCAGAGCACAGATACGCAGTATTTT.

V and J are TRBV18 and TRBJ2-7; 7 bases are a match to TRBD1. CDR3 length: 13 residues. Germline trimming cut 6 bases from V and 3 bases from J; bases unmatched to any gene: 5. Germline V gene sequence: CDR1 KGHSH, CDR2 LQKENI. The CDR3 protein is CASSPGTVYEQYF. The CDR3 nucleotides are TGTGCCAGCTCCCCCGGGACAGTCTACGAGCAGTACTTC.

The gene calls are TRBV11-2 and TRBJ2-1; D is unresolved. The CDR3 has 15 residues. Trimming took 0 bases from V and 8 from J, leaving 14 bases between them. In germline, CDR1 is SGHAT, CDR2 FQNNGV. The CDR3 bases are TGTGCCAGCAGCTTAGAGCTGGCGGCTGGGTATGAGCAGTTCTTC. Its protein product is CASSLELAAGYEQFF.